This T cell receptor beta chain was identified in a study of blood T cell repertoires in COVID-19 (dated by TCRdb to the early 2020s). Study-wide context: The collaborator samples originated in the United States, Italy and Spain and spanned the acute and convalescent phases of COVID-19. A de-identified subject ID, COVID-19 status, age in years and sex were almost always included in the sample metadata. HLA class I and class II types, where available, came from metadata supplied by the sample provider rather than from assay-based typing. A freely available public database, intended as a resource for researchers studying the immune response to SARS-CoV-2, is where the repertoires were released. Subjects who had been exposed to COVID-19, were actively infected with it, or had recovered from it provided the deeply sampled blood TCRbeta repertoires that made up the dataset. Samples came from the ongoing ImmuneRACE study (first 160 participants) plus 1,254 subjects from 6 global collaborators. The prospective study material was composed of cDNA or gDNA derived from T cells, B-cell-depleted T cells, or PBMCs.

TCRbeta CDR3 regions were amplified from genomic DNA using the immunoSEQ Assay, a bias-controlled multiplex PCR. In the original analysis: Within the assay, amplification of reference gene primers was used to estimate how many nucleated cells each sample contained. To quantify the absolute abundance of each unique TCRbeta CDR3 rearrangement, sequence reads were collapsed and filtered. For each sample, productive Simpson clonality was calculated as the square root of Simpson's diversity index over productive rearrangements. Imported from immuneACCESS, the table was reduced by TCRdb to in-frame sequences with V and J called. These copies leave out some clones; in studies compared against another copy, an unresolved V gene accounts for under half, and the cause of the remainder is not known. That table is the source of V, J and clone size, and D and trimming were worked out from the DNA. In this sample the table shows about 400,000 clones, roughly 87% of which occur a single time. The ten largest clones add up to around 1.9% of the sample.

With regard to this clone: Which antigen it targets is not known. No much larger clone exists at a distance of one base, and base qualities are not known.

In the prospective study, participants were about 18 to 100 years old, resided in about two dozen geographic areas of the United States, and were enrolled through a virtual design. In the prospective study, cohorts were assigned on the basis of participant-reported clinical history obtained from a screening survey and a study questionnaire. Each participant in the prospective study had whole blood, serum and a nasopharyngeal or oropharyngeal swab collected by mobile phlebotomists. Additional blood draws and questionnaires over an approximately 2-month period could optionally be provided by prospective study participants. Blood samples from the prospective study were shipped frozen or at room temperature prior to DNA extraction. Reading the germline V gene gives CDR1 KGHSH and CDR2 LQKENI. V gives up 7 bases and J gives up 4 bases, and the segment between their germline ends measures 16 bases. Including cysteine and phenylalanine, the CDR3 has 14 amino acids. The sequence is cut down to CDR3 DNA, 42 bases in frame from base 1.

Broader findings and caveats from the paper: The quantity of clinical and demographic metadata differed by source and by participant and was supplied without curation.

Recombination connected TRBV18 to TRBJ2-5, with TRBD1 perhaps the D gene, on 6 matching bases. The sample taken for sequencing was PBMCs or T cells enriched from blood (not recorded which). This sequence originates from a woman aged 40-49 years with acute COVID-19. The CDR3 sequence is CASFTPDSIETQYF. The DNA sequence reads TGTGCCAGCTTCACACCGGACAGCATAGAGACCCAGTACTTC.